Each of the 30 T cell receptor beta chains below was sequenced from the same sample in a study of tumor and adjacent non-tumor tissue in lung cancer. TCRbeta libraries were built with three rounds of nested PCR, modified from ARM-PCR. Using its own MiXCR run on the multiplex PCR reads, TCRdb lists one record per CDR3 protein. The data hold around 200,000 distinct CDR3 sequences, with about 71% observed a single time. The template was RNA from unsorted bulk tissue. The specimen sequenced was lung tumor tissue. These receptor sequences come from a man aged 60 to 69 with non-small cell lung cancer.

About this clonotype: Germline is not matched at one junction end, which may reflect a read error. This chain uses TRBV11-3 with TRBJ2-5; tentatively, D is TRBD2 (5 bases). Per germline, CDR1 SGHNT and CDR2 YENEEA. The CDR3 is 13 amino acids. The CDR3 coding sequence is TGTGCCAGAAGCTTAGATCAGAGGGAGACCCAATACTTC. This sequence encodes CARSLDQRETQYF.

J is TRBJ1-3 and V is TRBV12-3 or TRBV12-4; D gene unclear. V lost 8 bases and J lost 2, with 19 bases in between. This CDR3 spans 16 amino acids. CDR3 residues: CASGTILTSAGNTIYF. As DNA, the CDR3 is TGTGCCAGCGGTACCATATTAACTAGCGCTGGAAACACCATATATTTT.

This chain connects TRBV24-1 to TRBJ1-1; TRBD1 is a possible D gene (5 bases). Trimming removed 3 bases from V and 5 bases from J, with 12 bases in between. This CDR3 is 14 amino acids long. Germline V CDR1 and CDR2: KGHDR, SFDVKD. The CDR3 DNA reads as TGTGCCACCAGTGATGCGACAGATCCGACTGAAGCTTTCTTT. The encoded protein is CATSDATDPTEAFF.

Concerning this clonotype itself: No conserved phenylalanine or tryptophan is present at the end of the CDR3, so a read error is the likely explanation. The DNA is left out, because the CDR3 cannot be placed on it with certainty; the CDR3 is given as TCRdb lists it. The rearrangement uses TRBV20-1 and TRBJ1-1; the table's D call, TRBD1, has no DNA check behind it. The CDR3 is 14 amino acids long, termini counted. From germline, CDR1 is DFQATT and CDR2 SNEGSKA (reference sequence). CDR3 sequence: CSASSQGFYTEAFL.

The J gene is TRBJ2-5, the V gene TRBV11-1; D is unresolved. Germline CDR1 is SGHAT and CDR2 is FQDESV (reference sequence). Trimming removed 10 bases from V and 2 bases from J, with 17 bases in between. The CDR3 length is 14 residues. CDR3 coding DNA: TGTGCCAACAGTCTTGGTTGGAGTCAAGAGACCCAGTACTTC. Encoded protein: CANSLGWSQETQYF.

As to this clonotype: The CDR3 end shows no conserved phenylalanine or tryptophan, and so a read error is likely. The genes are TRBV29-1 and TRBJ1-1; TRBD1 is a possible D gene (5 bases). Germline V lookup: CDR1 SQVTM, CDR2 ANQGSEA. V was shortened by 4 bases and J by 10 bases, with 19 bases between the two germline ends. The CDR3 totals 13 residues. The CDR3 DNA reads TGCAGCGTTGGATGGGGGGGGTCATATGGAGCTTTCCTT. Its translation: CSVGWGGSYGAFL.

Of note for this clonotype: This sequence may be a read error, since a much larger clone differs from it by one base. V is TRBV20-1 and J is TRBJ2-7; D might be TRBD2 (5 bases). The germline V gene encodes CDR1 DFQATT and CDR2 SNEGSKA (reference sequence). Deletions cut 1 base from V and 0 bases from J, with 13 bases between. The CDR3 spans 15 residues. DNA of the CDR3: TGCAGTGCTAGAGGGGAGAAGTATAGCTCCTACGAGCAGTACTTC. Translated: CSARGEKYSSYEQYF.

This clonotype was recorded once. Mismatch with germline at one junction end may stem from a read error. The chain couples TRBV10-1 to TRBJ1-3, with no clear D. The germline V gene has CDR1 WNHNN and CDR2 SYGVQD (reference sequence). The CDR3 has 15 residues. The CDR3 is CASTSRTHSGYTIYF. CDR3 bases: TGCGCCAGCACCTCTCGGACGCACTCTGGATACACCATATATTTT.

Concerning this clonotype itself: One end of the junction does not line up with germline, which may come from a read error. Here the CDR3 DNA reads TGTGCTGGCAACTCTGGACAGGTCCAAGAGACCCAGAACTTC. This gives the protein CAGNSGQVQETQNF. The V gene is TRBV11-2, the J gene TRBJ2-5, with 7 bases that match TRBD1. CDR3 length equals 14 residues. Germline V CDR1 and CDR2: SGHAT, FQNNGV.

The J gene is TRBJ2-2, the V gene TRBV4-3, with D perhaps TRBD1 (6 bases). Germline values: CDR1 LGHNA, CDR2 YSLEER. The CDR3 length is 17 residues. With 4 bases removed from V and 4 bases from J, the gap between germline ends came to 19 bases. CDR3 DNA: TGCGCCAGCAGCCCCAGACTGGGTGGGGGCGGCACCGGGGAGCTGTTTTTT. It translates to CASSPRLGGGGTGELFF.

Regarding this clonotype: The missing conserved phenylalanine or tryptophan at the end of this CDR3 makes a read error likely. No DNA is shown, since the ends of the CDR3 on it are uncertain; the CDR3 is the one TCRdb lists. The CDR3: CASEADVSYEQYL. The chain is built from TRBV2 and TRBJ2-7. The germline CDR1 and CDR2 sequences are SNHLY and FYNNEI. 13 amino acids form the CDR3, both terminal residues included.

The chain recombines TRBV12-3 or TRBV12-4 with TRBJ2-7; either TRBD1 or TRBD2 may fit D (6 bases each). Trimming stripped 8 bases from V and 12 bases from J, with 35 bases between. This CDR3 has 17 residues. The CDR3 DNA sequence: TGTGCCAGCCGGAGTAGTTTGGAGGGGGTCCCTTACTGCCCGCGGTACTTC. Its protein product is CASRSSLEGVPYCPRYF.

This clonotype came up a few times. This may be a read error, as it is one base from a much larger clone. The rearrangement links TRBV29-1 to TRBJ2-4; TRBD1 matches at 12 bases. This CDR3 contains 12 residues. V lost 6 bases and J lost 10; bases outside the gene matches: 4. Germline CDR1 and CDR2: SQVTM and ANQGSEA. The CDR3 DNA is TGCAGCGTCGGGACAGGGGGCAAGATTCAGTACTTC. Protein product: CSVGTGGKIQYF.

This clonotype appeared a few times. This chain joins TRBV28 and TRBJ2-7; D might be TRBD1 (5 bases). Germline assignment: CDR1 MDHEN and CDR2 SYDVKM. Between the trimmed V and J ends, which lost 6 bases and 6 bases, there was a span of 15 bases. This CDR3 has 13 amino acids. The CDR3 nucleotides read TGTGCCAGCAGCCGCCAAGGGGTGAGCGAGCAGTACTTC. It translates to CASSRQGVSEQYF.

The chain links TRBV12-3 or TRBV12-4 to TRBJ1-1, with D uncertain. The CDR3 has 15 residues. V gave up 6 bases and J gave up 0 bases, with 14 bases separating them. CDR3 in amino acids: CASSFQAPMNTEAFF. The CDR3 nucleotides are TGTGCCAGCAGCTTCCAGGCGCCTATGAACACTGAAGCTTTCTTT.

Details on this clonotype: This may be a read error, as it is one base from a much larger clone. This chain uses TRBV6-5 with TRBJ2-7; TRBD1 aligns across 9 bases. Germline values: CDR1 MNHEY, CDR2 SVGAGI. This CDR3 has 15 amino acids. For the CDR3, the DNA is TGTGCCAGCAGTTACGTGACAGGGGGTCGAGGCGAGGAGTACTTC. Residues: CASSYVTGGRGEEYF.

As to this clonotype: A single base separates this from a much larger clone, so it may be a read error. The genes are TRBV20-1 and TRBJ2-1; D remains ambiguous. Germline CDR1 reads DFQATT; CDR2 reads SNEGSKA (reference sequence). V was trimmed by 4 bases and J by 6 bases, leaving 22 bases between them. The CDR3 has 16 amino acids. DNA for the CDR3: TGCAGTGCTACCCCAGCGAGGTTTTGGGCAATCAATGAGCAGTTCTTC. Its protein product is CSATPARFWAINEQFF.

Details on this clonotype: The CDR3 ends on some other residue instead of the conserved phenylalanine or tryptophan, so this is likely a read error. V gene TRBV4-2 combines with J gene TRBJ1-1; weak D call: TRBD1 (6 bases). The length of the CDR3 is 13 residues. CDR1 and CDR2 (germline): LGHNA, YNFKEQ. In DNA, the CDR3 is TGTGCCAGCAGCGAAGAGGGGGACACTGAAGCTTTCTTA. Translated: CASSEEGDTEAFL.

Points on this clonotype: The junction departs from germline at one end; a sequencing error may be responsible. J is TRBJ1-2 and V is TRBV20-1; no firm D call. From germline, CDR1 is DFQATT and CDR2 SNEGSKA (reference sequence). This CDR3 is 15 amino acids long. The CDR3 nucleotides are TGCACTGCTAGTATATCGTCAGGCGCCGTCTGGGGCTACACCTTC. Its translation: CTASISSGAVWGYTF.

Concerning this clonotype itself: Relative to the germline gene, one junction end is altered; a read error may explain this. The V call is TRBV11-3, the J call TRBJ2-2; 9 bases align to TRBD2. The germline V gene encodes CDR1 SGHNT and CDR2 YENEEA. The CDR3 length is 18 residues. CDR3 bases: TGTGCCAACAGCTCCCGGGGAGCGGGAGGATATAGAGCCGGGAAGCTGTTTTTT. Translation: CANSSRGAGGYRAGKLFF.

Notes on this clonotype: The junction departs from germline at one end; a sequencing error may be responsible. The CDR3 nucleotides read TGCAGTGCTTATATCAGGGAGGGGGTAACCTACGGGCAGTACTTC. Amino acid sequence: CSAYIREGVTYGQYF. The chain employs TRBV20-1 and TRBJ2-7; perhaps TRBD2 as D (7 bases). CDR3 length equals 15 residues. CDR1 DFQATT and CDR2 SNEGSKA come from the germline V gene (reference sequence).

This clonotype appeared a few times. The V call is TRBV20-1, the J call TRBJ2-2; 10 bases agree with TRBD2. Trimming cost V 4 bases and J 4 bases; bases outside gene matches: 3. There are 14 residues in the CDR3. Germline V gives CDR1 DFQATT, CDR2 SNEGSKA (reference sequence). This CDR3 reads CSATLAGVTGELFF. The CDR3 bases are TGCAGTGCTACCCTAGCGGGAGTCACCGGGGAGCTGTTTTTT.

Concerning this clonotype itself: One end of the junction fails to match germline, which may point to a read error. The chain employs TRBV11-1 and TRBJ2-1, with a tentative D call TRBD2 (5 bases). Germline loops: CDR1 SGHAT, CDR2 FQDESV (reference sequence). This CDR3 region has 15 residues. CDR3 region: CTSSTDYKPYNEQFF. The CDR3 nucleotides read TGTACCAGCAGCACCGACTACAAGCCCTACAATGAGCAGTTCTTC.

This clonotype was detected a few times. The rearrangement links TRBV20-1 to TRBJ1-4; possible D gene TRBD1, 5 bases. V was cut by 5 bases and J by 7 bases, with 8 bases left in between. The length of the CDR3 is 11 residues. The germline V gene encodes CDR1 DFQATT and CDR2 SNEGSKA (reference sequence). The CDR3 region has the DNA TGCAGTGCTCTGGGGGGTGAAAAACTGTTTTTT. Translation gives CSALGGEKLFF.

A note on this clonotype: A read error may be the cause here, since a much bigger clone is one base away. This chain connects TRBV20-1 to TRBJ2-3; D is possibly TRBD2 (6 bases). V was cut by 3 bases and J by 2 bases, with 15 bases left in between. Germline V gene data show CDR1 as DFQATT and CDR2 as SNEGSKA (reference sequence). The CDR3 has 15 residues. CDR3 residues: CSASDGGATTDTQYF. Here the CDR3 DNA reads TGCAGTGCTAGCGACGGGGGAGCGACCACAGATACGCAGTATTTT.

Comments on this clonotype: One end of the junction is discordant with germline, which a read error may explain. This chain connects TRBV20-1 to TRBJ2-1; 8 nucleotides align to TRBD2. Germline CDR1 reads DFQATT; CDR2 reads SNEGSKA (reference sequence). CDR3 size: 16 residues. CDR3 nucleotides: TGCTGTGCTAGACCCTCCATTAGCGGGGCCTACAATGAGCAGTTCTTC. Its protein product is CCARPSISGAYNEQFF.

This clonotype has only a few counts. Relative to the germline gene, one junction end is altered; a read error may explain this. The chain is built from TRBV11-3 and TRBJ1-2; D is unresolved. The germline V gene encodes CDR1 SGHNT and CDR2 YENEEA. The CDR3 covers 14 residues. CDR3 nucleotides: TGTACCAGCAGCTTAGCCGGACCCCCCTCTAGTTACACCTTC. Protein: CTSSLAGPPSSYTF.

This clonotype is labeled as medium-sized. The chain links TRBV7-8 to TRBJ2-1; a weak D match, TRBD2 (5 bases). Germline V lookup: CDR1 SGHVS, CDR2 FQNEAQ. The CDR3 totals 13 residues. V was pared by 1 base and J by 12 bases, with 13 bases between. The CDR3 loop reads CASSLEAARGQFF. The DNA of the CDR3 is TGTGCCAGCAGCTTAGAGGCAGCCCGGGGGCAGTTCTTC.

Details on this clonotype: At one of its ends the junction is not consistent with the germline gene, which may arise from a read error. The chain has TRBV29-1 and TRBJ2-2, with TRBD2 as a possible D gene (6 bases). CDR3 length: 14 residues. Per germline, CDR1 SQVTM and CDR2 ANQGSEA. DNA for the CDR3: TGCAGAGTTGTCCATAGCGGCCTCCCGATGGAGCTGTTTTTT. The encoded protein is CRVVHSGLPMELFF.

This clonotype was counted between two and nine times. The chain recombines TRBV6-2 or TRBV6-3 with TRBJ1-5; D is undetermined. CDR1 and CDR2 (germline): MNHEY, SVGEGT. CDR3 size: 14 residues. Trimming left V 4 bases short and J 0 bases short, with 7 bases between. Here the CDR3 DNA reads TGTGCCAGCAGTTCCCCAAATAGCAATCAGCCCCAGCATTTT. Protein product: CASSSPNSNQPQHF.